This T cell receptor (beta chain) was captured in a study of beta chain features in type 1 diabetes. The study, taken as a whole, reports: In the patient group, naive, central memory and Treg TCRB repertoires seemed more alike than in the healthy donor group.

The authors obtained over 95% purity in all sorted populations. The CDR3 loop spans 15 amino acids. Trimming removed 5 bases from V and 3 bases from J, with 15 bases in between. Germline CDR1 is KGHSH and CDR2 is LQKENI. Comment on this clone: What it recognizes is unknown.

The whole isolated RNA underwent reverse transcription, so sequencing captured expressed TCRB transcripts. Measured with immunoSEQ multiplex PCR; TCRdb has only the in-frame clones, and not every one. The data contain under 300,000 clones, 25% to 30% of them singletons. Sequencing was done on a sample of central memory CD4+ T cells from blood. The gene calls are TRBV18 and TRBJ2-3; D might be TRBD1 (5 bases). The sequence was obtained from a man aged 25 to 40 in good health. The CDR3 bases are TGTGCCAGCTCAGGTGGGGCGGCAGCGACAGATACGCAGTATTTT. Protein product: CASSGGAAATDTQYF.